These 25 T cell receptor beta chains came from one sample sequenced in a study of tumor-infiltrating lymphocytes in primary liver carcinoma. TCR beta cDNA was made from approximately 500 ng total RNA with a constant-region primer. For TCR beta, libraries were produced by three nested multiplex PCR rounds using slightly modified ARM-PCR. Each of the first two PCR rounds ran approximately 10 cycles with TRBV1-TRBV30 forward and C-beta reverse primers. TCRdb recomputed calls from the multiplex PCR reads with MiXCR, one row per CDR3 protein. The table includes over 100,000 distinct CDR3 sequences, 55% to 70% detected once. Without any cell sorting, about 19-30 mg of bulk tissue yielded co-extracted RNA and DNA. The sequenced sample consisted of tumor-adjacent normal liver tissue. The source is a woman aged 55 to 70 with primary liver carcinoma and hepatitis B virus infection.

The sample holds many counts of this clonotype. The chain links TRBV12-3 or TRBV12-4 to TRBJ1-5; D is unclear. Trimming took off 7 bases at V and 1 base at J, with 8 bases between the two ends. This CDR3 comprises 13 residues. This CDR3 reads CASTPLSNQPQHF. The CDR3 DNA follows: TGTGCCAGCACCCCCCTCAGCAATCAGCCCCAGCATTTT.

The V and J genes are TRBV5-4 and TRBJ2-1; perhaps TRBD2 as D (6 bases). CDR1 and CDR2 (germline): SGHNT, YYREEE (reference sequence). V lost 1 base, J lost 8 bases, and 13 bases lay in between. The CDR3 length is 14 residues. The CDR3 DNA follows: TGTGCCAGCAGCTTGATACTAGCCCACGATGAGCAGTTCTTC. It is translated as CASSLILAHDEQFF.

This clonotype came up many times. The chain joins TRBV28 to TRBJ2-2; D unclear. Germline V gene data show CDR1 as MDHEN and CDR2 as SYDVKM. CDR3 length: 13 amino acids. V lost 5 bases and J 4 bases, leaving 8 bases between the germline ends. The DNA of the CDR3 is TGTGCCAGCAGTCCCACCGCCACCGGGGAGCTGTTTTTT. This codes for CASSPTATGELFF. The full variable domain, rest sourced from reference TRBV28 and TRBJ2-2, is DVKVTQSSRYLVKRTGEKVFLECVQDMDHENMFWYRQDPGLGLRLIYFSYDVKMKEKGDIPEGYSVSREKKERFSLILESASTNQTSMYLCASSPTATGELFFGEGSRLTVL.

V is TRBV20-1 and J is TRBJ2-3; D unresolved. The length of the CDR3 is 11 residues. CDR1 DFQATT and CDR2 SNEGSKA come from the germline V gene (reference sequence). CDR3 in amino acids: CTATLTVAQYF. CDR3 nucleotides: TGCACTGCGACGCTGACGGTTGCGCAGTATTTT.

As to this clonotype: The junction differs from germline at one of its ends, possibly a read error. The gene calls are TRBV5-6 and TRBJ2-7, with D possibly matching TRBD2 (5 bases). This CDR3 is 12 amino acids long. CDR1 SGHDT and CDR2 YYEEEE come from the germline V gene. In DNA, the CDR3 is TGTGCCGGCAGGCGGGCGAGCTGCGAGCAGTACTTC. This codes for CAGRRASCEQYF.

The rearrangement uses TRBV5-1 and TRBJ2-2, with D possibly being TRBD2 (7 bases). The CDR3 runs to 17 residues. Germline CDR1 SGHRS, CDR2 YFSETQ. V dropped 9 bases and J dropped 2 bases, with 23 bases sitting between them. As DNA, the CDR3 is TGCGCCAACATCACAGGCGGGGGCAGGGGAAACACCGGGGAGCTGTTTTTT. Encoded protein: CANITGGGRGNTGELFF. Drawing the rest from reference TRBV5-1 and TRBJ2-2, the complete variable domain is KAGVTQTPRYLIKTRGQQVTLSCSPISGHRSVSWYQQTPGQGLQFLFEYFSETQRNKGNFPGRFSGRQFSNSRSEMNVSTLELGDSALYLCANITGGGRGNTGELFFGEGSRLTVL.

This clonotype was recorded once. Given a much more abundant clone one base away, this may be a read error. The final CDR3 position lacks the conserved phenylalanine or tryptophan, pointing to a likely read error. This chain's CDR3 is CASSLAGGEWNEAFS. Here the CDR3 DNA reads TGCGCCAGCAGCTTGGCCGGGGGCGAGTGGAATGAAGCTTTCTCT. The chain carries TRBV5-1 and TRBJ1-1, with a weak D call TRBD1 (6 bases). Trimming left V 0 bases short and J 7 bases short, with 16 bases between. Per the germline V gene, CDR1 is SGHRS and CDR2 is YFSETQ. This CDR3 is 15 amino acids long.

Turning to this clonotype: The junction does not match germline at one end; this may be a read error. The rearrangement joins TRBV11-2 to TRBJ2-7; TRBD1 is a possible D gene (5 bases). This CDR3 contains 15 residues. Looked up from germline, CDR1 is SGHAT and CDR2 is FQNNGV. The CDR3 DNA follows: TGTGCCAGTAGCTTAGATACAGGCCCACGGTACGATCAGTACTTC. This translates into CASSLDTGPRYDQYF. Together with reference TRBV11-2 and TRBJ2-7, the CDR3 gives the full variable domain: EAGVAQSPRYKIIEKRQSVAFWCNPISGHATLYWYQQILGQGPKLLIQFQNNGVVDDSQLPKDRFSAERLKGVDSTLKIQPAKLEDSAVYLCASSLDTGPRYDQYFGPGTRLTVT.

On this clonotype: Germline is not matched at one junction end, which may reflect a read error. V and J are TRBV6-1 and TRBJ2-7; 8 bases fit TRBD1. The CDR3 loop spans 17 amino acids. Germline CDR1 is MNHNS and CDR2 is SASEGT. The chain's CDR3 is CASSLQVGGTGLGEHYF. CDR3 DNA: TGTGCCAGCAGTCTCCAAGTTGGGGGGACAGGCCTTGGGGAGCATTACTTC.

About this clonotype itself: Mismatch with germline at one junction end may stem from a read error. This chain joins TRBV7-9 and TRBJ2-1; 7 bases fit TRBD1. Germline V gives CDR1 SEHNR, CDR2 FQNEAQ (reference sequence). The CDR3 sequence is 17 residues long. The CDR3 region is CVSRGLDRQQSYNEQFF. CDR3 in DNA: TGTGTCAGCAGGGGGTTGGACCGACAACAATCCTACAATGAGCAGTTCTTC.

About this clonotype itself: Likely a read error: the CDR3 ends without its conserved phenylalanine or tryptophan. CDR3: CASNRGLTGMRRANTEAFL. CDR3 coding DNA: TGTGCCAGCAACCGCGGTTTGACAGGGATGAGGAGGGCGAACACTGAAGCTTTCTTA. The chain couples TRBV11-2 to TRBJ1-1; 7 bases line up with TRBD1. V gave up 7 bases and J gave up 1 base; unmatched junction bases: 21. This CDR3 is built from 19 residues. Germline CDR1 and CDR2: SGHAT and FQNNGV.

The chain uses TRBV28 and TRBJ2-7, with 10 bases identical to TRBD1. With 5 bases clipped from V and 6 bases from J, the junction kept 10 bases outside the gene matches. This CDR3 is 15 amino acids long. The germline CDR1 and CDR2 sequences are MDHEN and SYDVKM. The CDR3 region is CASSDRDRGGCEQYF. DNA of the CDR3: TGTGCCAGCAGTGATCGGGACAGGGGTGGGTGCGAGCAGTACTTC.

This clonotype has ten or more counts. V is TRBV5-1 and J is TRBJ2-7; 8 nucleotides align to TRBD1. This CDR3 has 18 amino acids. Trimming took 0 bases from V and 0 from J; bases not matched to a gene: 11. The germline V gene encodes CDR1 SGHRS and CDR2 YFSETQ. The CDR3 sequence is CASSLGYRQGLSSYEQYF. The CDR3 DNA reads TGCGCCAGCAGCTTGGGATACCGACAGGGGCTGAGCTCCTACGAGCAGTACTTC.

This clonotype has just one count. Given a much more abundant clone one base away, this may be a read error. This chain joins TRBV7-9 and TRBJ2-1; 7 bases are shared with TRBD2. The CDR3 is 15 amino acids. Germline assignment: CDR1 SEHNR and CDR2 FQNEAQ (reference sequence). The CDR3 region has the DNA TGTGTCAGCAGCTTTTTGGGAGGGGTTAGGGATGAGCAGTTCTTC. It encodes CVSSFLGGVRDEQFF.

This clonotype came up a few times. Possible read error: a much larger clone is one base away. The chain combines TRBV29-1 with TRBJ1-1; 7 nucleotides agree with TRBD1. CDR1 and CDR2 (germline): SQVTM, ANQGSEA. The CDR3 is 15 residues long. This CDR3 reads CSVTLYRGYGTGAFF. The CDR3 DNA sequence: TGCAGCGTTACCCTATACAGGGGATATGGCACTGGAGCTTTCTTT.

Notes on this clonotype: At one of its ends the junction is not consistent with the germline gene, which may arise from a read error. The chain couples TRBV12-3 or TRBV12-4 to TRBJ2-1; possibly TRBD2 for D (5 bases). The CDR3 length is 15 residues. This CDR3 is CTSSFGELPTFEQFF. CDR3 DNA: TGCACCAGCAGTTTCGGGGAACTGCCTACGTTTGAGCAGTTCTTC.

A remark on this clonotype: Here the CDR3 omits its conserved ending phenylalanine or tryptophan, so a read error is the likely source. V gene TRBV28 combines with J gene TRBJ1-5; no reliable D call. The CDR3 contains 17 residues. Trimming removed 3 bases from V and 0 bases from J, with 15 bases in between. From germline, CDR1 is MDHEN and CDR2 SYDVKM. This CDR3 reads CASSFLGETYSNQPQHY. In nucleotides, the CDR3 is TGTGCCAGCAGTTTTTTAGGCGAGACTTATAGCAATCAGCCCCAGCATTAT.

There are many counts of this clonotype. The chain recombines TRBV7-9 with TRBJ2-2; D not resolved. Trimming shortened V by 5 bases and J by 6 bases, and 10 bases separated the two germline ends. Per germline, CDR1 SEHNR and CDR2 FQNEAQ (reference sequence). The CDR3 runs 13 residues. CDR3 sequence: CASSPPQPGELFF. For the CDR3, the DNA is TGTGCCAGCAGCCCCCCTCAACCCGGGGAGCTGTTTTTT. The full variable domain, rest sourced from reference TRBV7-9 and TRBJ2-2, is DTGVSQNPRHKITKRGQNVTFRCDPISEHNRLYWYRQTLGQGPEFLTYFQNEAQLEKSRLLSDRFSAERPKGSFSTLEIQRTEQGDSAMYLCASSPPQPGELFFGEGSRLTVL.

This clonotype was seen only once. The V gene is TRBV30, the J gene TRBJ2-5, with unresolved D. CDR3 length: 12 amino acids. Germline lookup yields CDR1 GTSNPN and CDR2 SVGIG (reference sequence). V lost 0 bases and J lost 1, with 3 bases in between. CDR3 DNA sequence: TGTGCCTGGAGTGTGGGCCAAGAGACCCAGTACTTC. Translated: CAWSVGQETQYF.

In the case of this clonotype: Mismatch with germline at one junction end may stem from a read error. CDR3 loop: CASTTQYIEAFF. The CDR3 DNA reads as TGTGCCAGCACCACTCAGTACATTGAAGCCTTCTTT. The V gene is TRBV12-3 or TRBV12-4, the J gene TRBJ1-1, with no clear D. The CDR3 has 12 residues.

This clonotype occurred many times. The chain employs TRBV7-8 and TRBJ2-1; tentative D call: TRBD2 (6 bases). V was trimmed by 8 bases and J by 6 bases, leaving 20 bases between them. Germline V gene data show CDR1 as SGHVS and CDR2 as FQNEAQ. CDR3 length: 15 residues. The DNA of the CDR3 is TGTGCCAGCGGCGGGGCGCGGGCGGGGTCCAATGAGCAGTTCTTC. Translated, it gives CASGGARAGSNEQFF.

A note on this clonotype: One junction end disagrees with the germline gene, perhaps due to a read error. V and J are TRBV28 and TRBJ2-2; no clear D gene. The germline V gene has CDR1 MDHEN and CDR2 SYDVKM. The length of the CDR3 is 15 residues. This CDR3 is CASSLYQTGPGELFF. CDR3 nucleotide sequence: TGTGCCAGCAGTCTCTACCAGACTGGCCCCGGAGAGCTGTTTTTT.

Notes on this clonotype: With a much larger clone just one base away, this may be a read error. The chain recombines TRBV6-4 with TRBJ2-2; 10 bases agree with TRBD2. V lost 5 bases and J lost 3; bases outside the gene matches: 6. The CDR3 extends over 16 amino acids. Germline values: CDR1 MRHNA, CDR2 SNTAGT. CDR3 sequence reads: CASSRLAGVDTGELFF. The CDR3 DNA is TGTGCCAGCAGTCGCCTAGCGGGAGTGGACACCGGGGAGCTGTTTTTT.

The chain combines TRBV29-1 with TRBJ2-1; TRBD2 might be the D (7 bases). The V gene's germline CDR1 is SQVTM and CDR2 ANQGSEA. The V end was cut by 1 base, the J end by 8 bases, with 18 bases between. This CDR3 spans 15 amino acids. The CDR3 protein is CSVEGGGGSTDEQFF. The CDR3 DNA reads as TGCAGCGTTGAAGGAGGGGGGGGGAGTACCGATGAGCAGTTCTTC.

This clonotype came up once. A read error may produce the germline difference seen at one junction end. The chain joins TRBV6-1 to TRBJ2-1; 8 bases fit TRBD1. CDR3 length equals 14 residues. In germline, CDR1 is MNHNS, CDR2 SASEGT. The CDR3 region is CASCEQQGVSGQFF. The CDR3 DNA follows: TGTGCCAGCTGTGAGCAACAGGGGGTTTCTGGGCAGTTCTTC.